What follows are 3 T cell receptor beta chains derived from one specimen sequenced in a study of vaccination effects on CD4 cells after COVID-19. Subsequent to 10 days of culture, CD4+ T cells were isolated. Sequencing used immunoSEQ multiplex PCR; TCRdb keeps in-frame clones, though not all of them. Of about 35,000 clones listed, approximately 67% are singletons. These receptors have no identified antigens. Specimen: CD4+ T cells from PBMCs cultured without peptide, collected before COVID-19 vaccination. These receptors were taken from a human donor who received a COVID-19 vaccine.

V is TRBV2 and J is TRBJ1-2; D is uncertain. Trimming removed 3 bases at V and 6 bases at J, with 8 bases between. Germline V CDR1 and CDR2: SNHLY, FYNNEI. The CDR3 is made up of 12 amino acids. The DNA of the CDR3 is TGTGCCAGCAGTGATTGGGGAAATGGCTACACCTTC. This sequence encodes CASSDWGNGYTF.

The V call is TRBV24-1, the J call TRBJ2-1; D possibly matches TRBD1 or TRBD2 (5 bases each). Germline loops: CDR1 KGHDR, CDR2 SFDVKD. V was pared by 3 bases and J by 6 bases, with 14 bases between. The CDR3 contains 15 residues. The CDR3 DNA sequence: TGTGCCACCAGTGATACAACCGGGACCAGCAATGAGCAGTTCTTC. It is translated as CATSDTTGTSNEQFF.

A few counts support this clone. The rearrangement uses TRBV23-1 and TRBJ2-7; 8 bases are a match to TRBD1. TRBV23-1 belongs to the ORF category, with a function that is uncertain. V gave up 2 bases and J gave up 5 bases; unmatched junction bases: 8. CDR3 length equals 15 residues. CDR3 sequence: CASSQEGQVTHEQYF. The CDR3 DNA is TGCGCCAGCAGTCAAGAGGGACAGGTCACCCACGAGCAGTACTTC.